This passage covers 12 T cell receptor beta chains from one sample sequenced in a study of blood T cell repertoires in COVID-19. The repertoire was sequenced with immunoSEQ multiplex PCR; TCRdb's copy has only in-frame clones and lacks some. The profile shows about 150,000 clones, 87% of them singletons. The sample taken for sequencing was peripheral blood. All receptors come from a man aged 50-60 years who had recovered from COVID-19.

In DNA, the CDR3 is TGTGCCAGCAGCGGTCCTGCGGGAAACACCATATATTTT. It codes for CASSGPAGNTIYF. The chain recombines TRBV6-5 with TRBJ1-3, with no clear D. This CDR3 has 13 amino acids. V lost 6 bases to trimming and J lost 4 bases, with 10 bases between them. CDR1 is MNHEY and CDR2 is SVGAGI in the germline V gene.

CDR3 in amino acids: CASSSGRDNEQFF. DNA of the CDR3: TGTGCCAGCAGCAGCGGACGGGACAATGAGCAGTTCTTC. The chain recombines TRBV7-7 with TRBJ2-1; D perhaps matches TRBD2 (5 bases). This CDR3 is 13 amino acids long. Germline values: CDR1 SSHAT, CDR2 FNYEAQ (reference sequence). V was trimmed by 5 bases and J by 5 bases, leaving 10 bases between them. The full variable domain, its missing parts supplied by reference TRBV7-7 and TRBJ2-1, is GAGVSQSPRYKVTKRGQDVTLRCDPISSHATLYWYQQALGQGPEFLTYFNYEAQPDKSGLPSDRFSAERPEGSISTLTIQRTEQRDSAMYRCASSSGRDNEQFFGPGTRLTVL.

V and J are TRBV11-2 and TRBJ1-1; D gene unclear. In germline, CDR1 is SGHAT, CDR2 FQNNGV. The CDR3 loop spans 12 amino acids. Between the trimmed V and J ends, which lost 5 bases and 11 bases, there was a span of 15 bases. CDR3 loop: CASSLDRIGAFF. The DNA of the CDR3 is TGTGCCAGCAGCCTCGATCGGATCGGGGCTTTCTTT.

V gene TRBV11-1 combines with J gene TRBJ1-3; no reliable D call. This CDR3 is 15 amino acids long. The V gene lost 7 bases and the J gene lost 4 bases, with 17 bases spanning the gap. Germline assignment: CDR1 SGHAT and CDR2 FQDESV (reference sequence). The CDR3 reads CASTEGRATGNTIYF. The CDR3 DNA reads TGTGCCAGCACCGAAGGGAGGGCGACAGGAAACACCATATATTTT.

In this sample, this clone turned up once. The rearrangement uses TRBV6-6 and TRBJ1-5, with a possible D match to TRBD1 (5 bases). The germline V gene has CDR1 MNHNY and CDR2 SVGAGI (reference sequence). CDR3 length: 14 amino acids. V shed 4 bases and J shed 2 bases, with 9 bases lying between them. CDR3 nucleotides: TGTGCCAGCAGTTTATCGACAGGCAATCAGCCCCAGCATTTT. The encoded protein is CASSLSTGNQPQHF.

In nucleotides, the CDR3 is TGTGCCAGCAGCTTGACAGAGACGACAGATACGCAGTATTTT. Translated, it gives CASSLTETTDTQYF. V is TRBV5-4 and J is TRBJ2-3; D gene ambiguous. With 1 base removed from V and 3 bases from J, the gap between germline ends came to 9 bases. CDR1 is SGHNT, CDR2 YYREEE, per germline (reference sequence). CDR3 length: 14 amino acids.

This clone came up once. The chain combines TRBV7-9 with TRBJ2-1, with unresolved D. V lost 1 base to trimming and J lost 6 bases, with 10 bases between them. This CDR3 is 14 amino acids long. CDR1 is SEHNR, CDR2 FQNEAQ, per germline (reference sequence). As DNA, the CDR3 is TGTGCCAGCAGCTTAGAGTTGTCGGGCAATGAGCAGTTCTTC. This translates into CASSLELSGNEQFF.

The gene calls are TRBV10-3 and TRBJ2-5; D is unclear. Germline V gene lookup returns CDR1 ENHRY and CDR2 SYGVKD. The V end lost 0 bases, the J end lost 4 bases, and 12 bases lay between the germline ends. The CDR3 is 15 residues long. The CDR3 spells CAISESELSIETQYF. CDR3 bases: TGTGCCATCAGTGAGTCTGAGTTGTCTATAGAGACCCAGTACTTC.

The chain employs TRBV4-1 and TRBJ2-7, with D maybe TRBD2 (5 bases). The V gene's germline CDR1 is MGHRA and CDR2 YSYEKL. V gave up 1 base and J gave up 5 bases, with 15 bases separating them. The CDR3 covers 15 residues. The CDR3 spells CASSQGRSATHEQYF. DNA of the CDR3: TGCGCCAGCAGCCAAGGGAGGTCAGCGACCCACGAGCAGTACTTC.

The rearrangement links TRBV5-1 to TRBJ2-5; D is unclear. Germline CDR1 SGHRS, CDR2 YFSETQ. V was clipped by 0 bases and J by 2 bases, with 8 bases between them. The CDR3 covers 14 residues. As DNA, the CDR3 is TGCGCCAGCAGCTTGGCGTTAGCACAAGAGACCCAGTACTTC. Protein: CASSLALAQETQYF.

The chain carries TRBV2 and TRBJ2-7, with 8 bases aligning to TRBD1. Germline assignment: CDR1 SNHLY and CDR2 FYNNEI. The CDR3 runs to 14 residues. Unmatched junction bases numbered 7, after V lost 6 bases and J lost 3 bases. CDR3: CASRPTGARYEQYF. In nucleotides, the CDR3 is TGTGCCAGCAGACCGACAGGGGCCCGCTACGAGCAGTACTTC.

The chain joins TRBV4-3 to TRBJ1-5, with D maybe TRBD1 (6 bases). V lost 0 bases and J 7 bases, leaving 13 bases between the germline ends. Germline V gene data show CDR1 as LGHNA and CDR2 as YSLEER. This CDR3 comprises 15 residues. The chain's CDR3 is CASSQDWGRGQPQHF. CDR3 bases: TGCGCCAGCAGCCAAGATTGGGGGCGCGGGCAGCCCCAGCATTTT.